This T cell receptor (beta chain) stems from a study of regulatory T cells in long-lasting Graves disease. Across the study: Antithyroid drugs had been given to newly diagnosed Graves' patients for under 3 months. General study findings and limits: When disease was persistent, TRBV28, TRBJ1-2 and TRBJ2-5 were the favored segments. Sample size was small, which may have lowered accuracy.

For this clonotype: The target antigen is unknown.

Both iRepertoire HTBI primers and Arm-PCR of CDR3 regions were used to build the TCR beta libraries. Each CDR3 protein is one row after TCRdb ran MiXCR on the multiplex PCR reads. The top ten clones hold 15% to 20% of a sample with approximately 360,000 distinct CDR3 sequences, about 12% of them seen once. This CDR3 is 16 amino acids long. Trimming took off 3 bases at V and 4 bases at J, with 16 bases between the two ends. Germline loops: CDR1 LNHDA, CDR2 SQIVND (reference sequence). The time point is: newly diagnosed GD, antithyroid drugs for less than 3 months. Making the TCR library involved RNA that had been extracted from PBMCs. These data were also filed under a second study, of T cells in Graves' hyperthyroidism and ophthalmopathy.

The sample was peripheral blood mononuclear cells (PBMCs), taken at new diagnosis, from a patient treated with antithyroid drugs. V and J are TRBV19 and TRBJ1-5, with a weak D call TRBD1 (5 bases). The sequence came from a woman between 18 and 30 years old with Graves disease. The CDR3 DNA reads as TGTGCCAGTAGTATCTGGATGGGACCAGGGAATCAGCCCCAGCATTTT. As protein: CASSIWMGPGNQPQHF.